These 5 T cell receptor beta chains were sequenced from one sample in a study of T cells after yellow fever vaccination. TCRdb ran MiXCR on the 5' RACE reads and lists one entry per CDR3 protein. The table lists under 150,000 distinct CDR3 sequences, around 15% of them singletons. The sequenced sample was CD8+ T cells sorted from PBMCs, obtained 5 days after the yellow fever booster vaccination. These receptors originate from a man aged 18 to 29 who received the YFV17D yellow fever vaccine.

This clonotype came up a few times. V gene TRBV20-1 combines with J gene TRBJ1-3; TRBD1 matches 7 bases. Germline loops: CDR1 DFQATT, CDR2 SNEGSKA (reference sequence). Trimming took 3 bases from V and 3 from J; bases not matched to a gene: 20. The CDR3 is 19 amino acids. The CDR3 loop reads CSARAWGGGGRIDGNTIYF. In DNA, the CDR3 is TGCAGTGCTAGGGCTTGGGGAGGGGGCGGTAGAATAGATGGAAACACCATATATTTT.

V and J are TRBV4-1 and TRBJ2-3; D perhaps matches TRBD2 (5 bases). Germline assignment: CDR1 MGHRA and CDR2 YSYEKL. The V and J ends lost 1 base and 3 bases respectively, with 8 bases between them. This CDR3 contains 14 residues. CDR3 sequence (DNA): TGCGCCAGCAGCCAAGCCCTAGCTACAGATACGCAGTATTTT. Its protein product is CASSQALATDTQYF.

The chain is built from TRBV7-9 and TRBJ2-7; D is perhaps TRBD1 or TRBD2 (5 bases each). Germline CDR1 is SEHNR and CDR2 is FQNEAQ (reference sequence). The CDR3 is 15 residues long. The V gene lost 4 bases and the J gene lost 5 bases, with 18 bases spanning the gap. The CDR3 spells CASSWGKRQADEQYV. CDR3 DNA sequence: TGTGCCAGCAGCTGGGGGAAGCGGCAGGCGGACGAGCAGTACGTC.

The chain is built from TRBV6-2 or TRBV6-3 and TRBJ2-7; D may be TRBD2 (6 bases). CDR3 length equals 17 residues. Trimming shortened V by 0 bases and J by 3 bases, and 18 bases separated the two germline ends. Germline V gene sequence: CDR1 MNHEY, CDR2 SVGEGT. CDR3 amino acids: CASSYSGTPTRLYEQYF. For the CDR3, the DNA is TGTGCCAGCAGTTACTCAGGGACTCCTACACGTCTCTACGAGCAGTACTTC.

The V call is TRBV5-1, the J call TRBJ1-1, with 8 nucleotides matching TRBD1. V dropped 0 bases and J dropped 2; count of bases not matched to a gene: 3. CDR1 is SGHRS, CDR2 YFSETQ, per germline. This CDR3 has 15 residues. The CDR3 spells CASSLVGQVNTEAFF. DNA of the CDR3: TGCGCCAGCAGCTTGGTGGGACAGGTAAACACTGAAGCTTTCTTT.